The next 22 T cell receptor beta chains were all read from a single sample in a study of blood T cell repertoires in COVID-19. Assay: immunoSEQ multiplex PCR; the TCRdb copy retains only in-frame clones and omits some. The sample includes around 150,000 clones, 70% to 85% of them seen just once. The sequenced sample was peripheral blood. These receptors came from a woman aged 40-49 years with COVID-19, enrolled during active disease.

The chain links TRBV2 to TRBJ2-3; D perhaps matches TRBD2 (5 bases). CDR1 and CDR2 (germline): SNHLY, FYNNEI. The CDR3 extends over 16 amino acids. Trimming shortened V by 8 bases and J by 6 bases, and 24 bases separated the two germline ends. The DNA for the CDR3 is TGTGCCAGCTGCCCAACAGCTCTAAGCGGATTGGATACGCAGTATTTT. Translation gives CASCPTALSGLDTQYF.

V is TRBV12-3 or TRBV12-4 and J is TRBJ2-7; D is unresolved. The CDR3 consists of 12 residues. The germline V and J ends were trimmed by 6 bases and 7 bases, with 13 bases remaining between them. In DNA, the CDR3 is TGTGCCAGCAGCTCAAGCGAGAAGGAGCAGTACTTC. Translation: CASSSSEKEQYF.

This clone has only one observation. The chain carries TRBV27 and TRBJ1-6, with unresolved D. CDR1 and CDR2 from the germline V gene are MNHEY and SMNVEV (reference sequence). The CDR3 is 14 amino acids. V was shortened by 3 bases and J by 5 bases, with 8 bases between the two germline ends. The CDR3 loop reads CASSFRGNNSPLHF. The CDR3 bases are TGTGCCAGCAGTTTTCGGGGTAATAATTCACCCCTCCACTTT.

The rearrangement joins TRBV19 to TRBJ1-1, with 12 nucleotides matching TRBD1. The ends lost 5 bases at V and 1 base at J; junction bases unmatched: 5. This CDR3 has 16 residues. Germline V lookup: CDR1 LNHDA, CDR2 SQIVND (reference sequence). The CDR3 sequence is CASSLGTGGRNTEAFF. The CDR3 DNA reads as TGTGCCAGTAGTCTCGGGACAGGGGGCCGGAACACTGAAGCTTTCTTT.

This chain links TRBV6-2 or TRBV6-3 with TRBJ1-6; 9 bases map to TRBD1. This CDR3 comprises 14 residues. V gave up 4 bases and J gave up 10 bases; unmatched junction bases: 5. From germline, CDR1 is MNHEY and CDR2 SVGEGT. The CDR3 spells CASSWTGEGSPLHF. The CDR3, as DNA: TGTGCCAGCAGTTGGACAGGGGAGGGGTCACCCCTCCACTTT.

This clone was seen only once. CDR3 DNA sequence: TGTGCCAGCAGTCCCCGGGACAGGGGCGAGAACACCGGGGAGCTGTTTTTT. Residues: CASSPRDRGENTGELFF. The chain joins TRBV6-9 to TRBJ2-2, with TRBD1 identical over 10 bases. Per germline, CDR1 MNHGY and CDR2 SVAAGI. This CDR3 is 17 amino acids long. Germline trimming cut 5 bases from V and 1 base from J; bases unmatched to any gene: 7.

The chain uses TRBV5-1 and TRBJ2-1; 10 bases align to TRBD2. V shed 6 bases, J shed 6 bases, and the junction held 9 bases outside the gene matches. Germline loops: CDR1 SGHRS, CDR2 YFSETQ. There are 15 residues in the CDR3. CDR3 sequence: CASTWQAGGTNEQFF. For the CDR3, the DNA is TGCGCCAGCACCTGGCAAGCGGGAGGGACCAATGAGCAGTTCTTC.

The chain couples TRBV13 to TRBJ2-3; D is uncertain. CDR1 is PRHDT and CDR2 is FYEKMQ in the germline V gene (reference sequence). The V end was cut by 2 bases, the J end by 6 bases, with 12 bases between. The CDR3 is 14 residues long. CDR3 DNA: TGTGCCAGCAGCTTATTGAGCGCTTGGGATACGCAGTATTTT. It specifies CASSLLSAWDTQYF.

This clone was seen a handful of times. This sequence joins TRBV7-8 and TRBJ1-2; TRBD1 agrees at 7 bases. Germline loops: CDR1 SGHVS, CDR2 FQNEAQ. Unmatched junction bases numbered 7, after V lost 1 base and J lost 5 bases. The CDR3 spans 15 residues. This chain's CDR3 is CASSLERTGLYGYTF. CDR3 in DNA: TGTGCCAGCAGCTTAGAGAGGACAGGCCTTTATGGCTACACCTTC.

The genes are TRBV19 and TRBJ2-6, with 9 bases lining up with TRBD2. Trimming removed 10 bases from V and 3 bases from J; junction bases left unmatched: 10. Germline V gene sequence: CDR1 LNHDA, CDR2 SQIVND (reference sequence). The CDR3 is made up of 16 amino acids. CDR3 nucleotides: TGTGCCACCGGGGGGAGCGGGAGGTTTGGGGCCAACGTCCTGACTTTC. This gives the protein CATGGSGRFGANVLTF.

The V gene is TRBV2, the J gene TRBJ2-3; 7 bases are shared with TRBD2. Germline assignment: CDR1 SNHLY and CDR2 FYNNEI. The CDR3 sequence is 15 residues long. J gave up 4 bases and V 6 bases, and 10 bases lay outside the gene matches. DNA of the CDR3: TGTGCCAGCAGCTCTGGACTAGGGTTCGCAGATACGCAGTATTTT. Translation: CASSSGLGFADTQYF.

The table lists this clone with a few counts. The V and J genes are TRBV3-1 (or the pseudogene TRBV3-2) and TRBJ1-1; D uncertain. Trimming stripped 1 base from V and 3 bases from J, with 6 bases between. Germline assignment: CDR1 LGHDT and CDR2 YNNKEL (reference sequence). There are 13 residues in the CDR3. The CDR3 coding sequence is TGTGCCAGCAGCCAAGTGGAGGACACTGAAGCTTTCTTT. This encodes CASSQVEDTEAFF.

This sequence joins TRBV3-1 (or the pseudogene TRBV3-2) and TRBJ1-2, with TRBD1 as a possible D gene (5 bases). CDR1 and CDR2 from the germline V gene are LGHDT and YNNKEL (reference sequence). V shed 4 bases and J shed 0 bases, with 9 bases lying between them. The CDR3 runs to 14 residues. Written as DNA, the CDR3 is TGTGCCAGCAGCCGCCGACAGACTAACTATGGCTACACCTTC. This translates into CASSRRQTNYGYTF.

Details on this clone: Just one base apart from a much larger clone, this may be a read error. The chain links TRBV5-6 to TRBJ1-6; D is uncertain. This CDR3 region has 14 residues. V was trimmed by 4 bases and J by 1 base, leaving 6 bases between them. CDR1 SGHDT and CDR2 YYEEEE come from the germline V gene. This chain's CDR3 is CASSPGSYNSPLHF. DNA for the CDR3: TGTGCCAGCAGCCCCGGGTCCTATAATTCACCCCTCCACTTT.

This rearrangement joins TRBV4-1 to TRBJ2-1, with TRBD1 identical over 7 bases. CDR1 MGHRA and CDR2 YSYEKL come from the germline V gene. CDR3 length: 13 amino acids. Trimming at V came to 7 bases and at J to 7 bases, leaving 7 bases not matched to a gene. The CDR3 DNA follows: TGCGCCAGCAACAGGGGTACCACGAATGAGCAGTTCTTC. This codes for CASNRGTTNEQFF.

This rearrangement joins TRBV11-2 to TRBJ2-3, with a possible D match to TRBD2 (5 bases). Germline V CDR1 and CDR2: SGHAT, FQNNGV. This CDR3 comprises 14 residues. The V end lost 4 bases, the J end lost 3 bases, and 11 bases lay between the germline ends. CDR3 loop: CASSSADWTDTQYF. CDR3 nucleotides: TGTGCCAGCAGCTCAGCGGATTGGACAGATACGCAGTATTTT.

The V gene is TRBV7-2, the J gene TRBJ2-7; possibly TRBD1 for D (6 bases). From germline, CDR1 is SGHTA and CDR2 FQGNSA. This CDR3 contains 15 residues. Trimming left V 5 bases short and J 5 bases short, with 19 bases between. CDR3 protein: CASSQVARGPDEQYF. The CDR3 DNA sequence: TGTGCCAGCAGCCAAGTCGCCAGGGGCCCTGACGAGCAGTACTTC.

This clone was seen once. The CDR3 loop reads CASSQGPTDGETQYF. The CDR3 DNA reads as TGCGCCAGCAGCCAAGGCCCCACCGACGGGGAGACCCAGTACTTC. The gene calls are TRBV4-1 and TRBJ2-5; no reliable D call. V lost 1 base and J lost 5, with 14 bases in between. From germline, CDR1 is MGHRA and CDR2 YSYEKL. The length of the CDR3 is 15 residues.

The rearrangement links TRBV4-2 to TRBJ1-5, with 8 bases that match TRBD1. The CDR3 extends over 16 amino acids. Germline CDR1 is LGHNA and CDR2 is YNFKEQ. V was pared by 4 bases and J by 5 bases, with 10 bases of the junction left unmatched. CDR3 nucleotide sequence: TGTGCCAGCAGCCCTGACACGGACAGGGTATATCAGCCCCAGCATTTT. Translating gives CASSPDTDRVYQPQHF.

The chain employs TRBV5-1 and TRBJ1-1; 7 bases are a match to TRBD1. J lost 4 bases, V lost 0 bases, and 6 bases had no gene match. The CDR3 runs 15 residues. Germline loops: CDR1 SGHRS, CDR2 YFSETQ. CDR3: CASSLAHRGSTEAFF. The CDR3, as DNA: TGCGCCAGCAGCTTGGCCCACAGGGGCAGCACTGAAGCTTTCTTT.

This chain uses TRBV4-1 with TRBJ2-7; the D gene is possibly TRBD1 (6 bases). This CDR3 region has 15 residues. V dropped 2 bases and J dropped 5 bases, with 16 bases sitting between them. The germline V gene encodes CDR1 MGHRA and CDR2 YSYEKL. In DNA, the CDR3 is TGCGCCAGCAGCCAAACAGGGCGTTGGGTCGACGAGCAGTACTTC. Its translation: CASSQTGRWVDEQYF.

This sequence joins TRBV5-4 and TRBJ2-3; 7 bases map to TRBD1. Germline CDR1 and CDR2: SGHNT and YYREEE (reference sequence). Unmatched junction bases numbered 7, after V lost 5 bases and J lost 7 bases. The CDR3 runs to 13 residues. The CDR3 DNA reads as TGTGCCAGCAGTAATAGGGACAGCAATACGCAGTATTTT. Translating it yields CASSNRDSNTQYF.